The sequence of this TCR beta chain was determined in a study of blood T cell repertoires in COVID-19. Study summary: Sample material is recorded as cDNA or gDNA derived from T cells, B-cell-depleted T cells, or PBMCs.

Germline V gene data show CDR1 as SGHNT and CDR2 as YENEEA. The CDR3 is made up of 12 amino acids. The V end lost 3 bases, the J end lost 9 bases, and 9 bases lay between the germline ends. How the authors handled the data: For nucleated cells, counts were estimated from reference gene primer amplification. Generated by immunoSEQ multiplex PCR, the TCRdb table keeps only in-frame clones and is missing some. That table furnishes V, J and clone size, whereas the DNA furnished D and trimming. The table includes some 86,000 clones, roughly 83% detected once. This sequence originates from a woman of 80 years or more with active or convalescent COVID-19. The J gene is TRBJ2-1, the V gene TRBV11-3; D is uncertain. The sample was peripheral blood. CDR3: CASSFPLGEQFF. The CDR3, as DNA: TGTGCCAGCAGCTTCCCCCTCGGTGAGCAGTTCTTC.